This T cell receptor beta chain was found in a study of CD8 T cells in Susac syndrome. For the study at large: The Susac syndrome patients that were sequenced included about 6 with active disease and under ten in remission.

Notes on the study in general: The Susac syndrome CD4+ T cell repertoires displayed no clonal expansion.

Reverse transcription of about 0.45 to 1 ug RNA was carried out with random hexamers. Coverage of TCR beta CDR3 amplification by immunoSEQ multiplex PCR extended to 54 Vbeta and 13 Jbeta. TCRdb passed the immunoSEQ multiplex PCR reads through MiXCR, listing each CDR3 protein once. This table has 170,000 or so distinct CDR3 sequences, about 93% appearing once. Note on this clonotype: The antigen is not known.

Sequencing targeted TCR beta in blood CD8+ and CD4+ T cells. J was trimmed by 1 base and V by 6 bases; bases with no gene match: 9. CDR1 and CDR2 (germline): DFQATT, SNEGSKA (reference sequence). The CDR3 is made up of 14 amino acids. This TCR came from a human donor with Susac syndrome. Sample: CD4+ T cells from PBMCs. V is TRBV20-1 and J is TRBJ2-7; 7 bases align to TRBD1. The CDR3 sequence is CSAKDRDKSYEQYF. The CDR3 bases are TGCAGTGCAAAAGACAGGGATAAGTCCTACGAGCAGTACTTC.